The entry below describes one TCR beta chain. Its antigen is as yet unknown. The sample originates from a study of molecular identifiers for immune sequencing clone quantification. Whole-study findings and limits: Detection of one spiked Jurkat cell's TCR RNA reportedly worked in one million naive cells. Because of identical TCR molecules sharing a barcode, sizes of highly expanded clones could be underestimated.

Bulk TCR library preparation followed previously described methods with listed TCR primers. TCRdb re-derived calls from the PCR reads in MiXCR, one entry per CDR3 protein. The sample carries around 480,000 distinct CDR3 sequences, around a fifth recorded once. Trimming pared 4 bases from V and 2 bases from J, leaving 10 bases between. The CDR3 length is 14 residues. Germline V lookup: CDR1 KGHDR, CDR2 SFDVKD. The sample taken for sequencing was naive CD8+ T cells from blood, with Jurkat cell RNA spiked in. Subset specified: FACS-sorted CD8+CD4-CCR7+CD45RA+ naive T cells. This clonotype was sampled from a human donor in good health. Some libraries in this study had Jurkat cell RNA spiked in. The genes are TRBV24-1 and TRBJ2-5; possible D gene TRBD1, 6 bases. The CDR3 region has the DNA TGTGCCACCAGTGACCAGGACAGTCAAGAGACCCAGTACTTC. Translating it yields CATSDQDSQETQYF.